This record looks at one TCR beta chain sequence and its context. Antigen: not known. Given a much more abundant clone one base away, this may be a read error. Drawing of peripheral blood yielded 7.5 to 10 milliliters from each donor. This sample is drawn from a study of blood T cells in healthy people across ages. The study, taken as a whole, reports: Significant beta diversity loss was already apparent by age roughly 43, declining roughly linearly.

Primers used in a second PCR of roughly 6 to 12 cycles were a sample-barcoded 5' primer and a J-beta primer mix. Using its own MiXCR run on the 5' RACE reads, TCRdb lists one record per CDR3 protein. The data show about 700,000 distinct CDR3 sequences, about 34% seen once. Germline loops: CDR1 DFQATT, CDR2 SNEGSKA (reference sequence). CDR3 length: 13 residues. The sequencing input was blood. The TCR originated in a woman aged 80 or over in good health. This chain uses TRBV20-1 with TRBJ2-7, with D uncertain. The CDR3, as DNA: TGCAGTGCCGTGGGCAGAAGCTCCTACGAGCAGGACTTC. Protein product: CSAVGRSSYEQDF.